The clone carrying this TCR beta chain was recorded a few times. Its target is not known. CDR1 and CDR2 (germline): MNHNS, SASEGT. CDR3 length equals 13 residues. V was trimmed by 5 bases and J by 7 bases, leaving 11 bases between them. These data originate in a study of cytomegalovirus exposure and HLA in healthy donors. Whole-study results and caveats: Some V segments, including TRBV6-2 and TRBV6-3, were excluded as indistinguishable.

It was with 60 Vbeta and 13 Jbeta primers that the PCR ran. TCRdb keeps only in-frame clones here, not all; method: immunoSEQ multiplex PCR. The table has over 200,000 clones, 70% to 80% seen once; the top ten hold roughly 2%. The chain is built from TRBV6-1 and TRBJ1-4; tentatively, D is TRBD1 (6 bases). This receptor was identified in a woman aged 25-40 years in good health and CMV-seronegative. The specimen was PBMCs. CDR3 sequence: CASSLGGGEKLFF. As DNA, the CDR3 is TGTGCCAGCAGTCTAGGGGGGGGTGAAAAACTGTTTTTT.